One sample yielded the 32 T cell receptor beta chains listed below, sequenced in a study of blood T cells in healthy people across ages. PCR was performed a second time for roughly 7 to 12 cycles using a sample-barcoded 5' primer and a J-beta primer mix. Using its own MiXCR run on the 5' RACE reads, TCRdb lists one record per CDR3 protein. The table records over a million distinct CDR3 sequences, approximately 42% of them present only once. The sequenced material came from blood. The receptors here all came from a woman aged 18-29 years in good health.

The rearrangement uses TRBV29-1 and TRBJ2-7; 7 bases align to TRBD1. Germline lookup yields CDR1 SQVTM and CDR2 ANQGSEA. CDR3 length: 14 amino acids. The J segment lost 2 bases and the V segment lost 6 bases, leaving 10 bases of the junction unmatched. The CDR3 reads CSVARTGDPYEQYF. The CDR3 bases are TGCAGCGTCGCCCGGACAGGCGACCCCTACGAGCAGTACTTC.

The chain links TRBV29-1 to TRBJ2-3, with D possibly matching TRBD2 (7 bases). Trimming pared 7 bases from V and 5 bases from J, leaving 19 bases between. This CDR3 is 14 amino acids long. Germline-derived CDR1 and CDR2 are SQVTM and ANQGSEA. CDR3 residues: CSGGASGMVDTQYF. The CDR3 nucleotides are TGCAGCGGGGGGGCCAGCGGGATGGTAGATACGCAGTATTTT.

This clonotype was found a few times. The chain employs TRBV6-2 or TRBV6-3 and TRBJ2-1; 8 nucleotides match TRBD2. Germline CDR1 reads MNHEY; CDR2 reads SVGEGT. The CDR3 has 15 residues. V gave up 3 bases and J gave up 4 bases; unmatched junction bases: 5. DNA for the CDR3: TGTGCCAGCAGTTATTTAGCGGGGCCGTACAATGAGCAGTTCTTC. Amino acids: CASSYLAGPYNEQFF.

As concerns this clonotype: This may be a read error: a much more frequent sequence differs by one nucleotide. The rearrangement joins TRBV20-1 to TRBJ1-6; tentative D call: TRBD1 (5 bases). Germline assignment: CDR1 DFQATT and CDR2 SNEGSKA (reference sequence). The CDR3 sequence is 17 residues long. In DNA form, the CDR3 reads TGCAGTGCTAGAGATCCGATTTGGGACCCCGAAGTTTCACCCCCCCACTTT. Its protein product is CSARDPIWDPEVSPPHF.

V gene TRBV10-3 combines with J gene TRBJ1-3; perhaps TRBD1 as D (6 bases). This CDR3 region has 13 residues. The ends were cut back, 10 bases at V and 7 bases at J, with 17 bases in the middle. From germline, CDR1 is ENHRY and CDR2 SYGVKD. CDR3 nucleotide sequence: TGTGCCACCAGGGGCCAGCCCGGGAACACCATATATTTT. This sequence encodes CATRGQPGNTIYF.

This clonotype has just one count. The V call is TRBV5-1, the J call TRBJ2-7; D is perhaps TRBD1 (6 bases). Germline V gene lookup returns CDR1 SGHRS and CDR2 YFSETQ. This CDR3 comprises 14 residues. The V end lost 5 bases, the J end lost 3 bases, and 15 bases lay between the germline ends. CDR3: CASSARDIVYEQYF. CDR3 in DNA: TGCGCCAGCAGTGCTAGGGACATCGTCTACGAGCAGTACTTC.

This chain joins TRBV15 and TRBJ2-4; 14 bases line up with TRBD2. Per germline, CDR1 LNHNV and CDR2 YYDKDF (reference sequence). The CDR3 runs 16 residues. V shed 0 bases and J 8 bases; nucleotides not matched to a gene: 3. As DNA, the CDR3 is TGTGCCACCAGCAGAGATCTGACTAGCGGGAGGGACATTCAGTACTTC. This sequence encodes CATSRDLTSGRDIQYF. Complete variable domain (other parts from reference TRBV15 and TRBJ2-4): DAMVIQNPRYQVTQFGKPVTLSCSQTLNHNVMYWYQQKSSQAPKLLFHYYDKDFNNEADTPDNFQSRRPNTSFCFLDIRSPGLGDTAMYLCATSRDLTSGRDIQYFGAGTRLSVL.

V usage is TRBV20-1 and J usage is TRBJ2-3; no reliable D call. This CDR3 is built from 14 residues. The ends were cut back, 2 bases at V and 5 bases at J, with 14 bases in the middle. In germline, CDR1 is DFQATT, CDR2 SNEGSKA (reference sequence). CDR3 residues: CSARPGPAQDTQYF. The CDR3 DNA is TGCAGTGCTAGACCCGGGCCGGCGCAAGATACGCAGTATTTT.

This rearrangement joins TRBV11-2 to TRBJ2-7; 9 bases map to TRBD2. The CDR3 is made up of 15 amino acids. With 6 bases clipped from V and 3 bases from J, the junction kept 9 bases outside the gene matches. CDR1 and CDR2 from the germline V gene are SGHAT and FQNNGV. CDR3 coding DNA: TGTGCCAGCAGTTCGGCGTGGCGGGAGGGCTACGAGCAGTACTTC. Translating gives CASSSAWREGYEQYF.

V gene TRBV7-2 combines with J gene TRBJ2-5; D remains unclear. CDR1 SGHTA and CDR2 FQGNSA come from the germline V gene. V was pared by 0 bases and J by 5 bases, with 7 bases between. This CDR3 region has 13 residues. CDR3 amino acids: CASSLAGWETQYF. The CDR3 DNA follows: TGTGCCAGCAGCTTAGCTGGGTGGGAGACCCAGTACTTC.

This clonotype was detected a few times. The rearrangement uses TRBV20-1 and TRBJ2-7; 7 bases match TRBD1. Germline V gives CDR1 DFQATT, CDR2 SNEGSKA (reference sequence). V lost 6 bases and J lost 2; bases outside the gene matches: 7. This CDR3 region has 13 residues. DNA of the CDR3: TGCAGTGCCAAGACAGGGTTTGCCTACGAGCAGTACTTC. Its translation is CSAKTGFAYEQYF.

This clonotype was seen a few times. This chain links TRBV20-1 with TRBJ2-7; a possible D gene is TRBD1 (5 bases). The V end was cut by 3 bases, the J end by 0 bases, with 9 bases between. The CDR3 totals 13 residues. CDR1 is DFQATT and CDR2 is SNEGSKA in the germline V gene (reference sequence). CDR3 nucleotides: TGCAGTGCTAGGGTTGGGGCCTCCTACGAGCAGTACTTC. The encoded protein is CSARVGASYEQYF.

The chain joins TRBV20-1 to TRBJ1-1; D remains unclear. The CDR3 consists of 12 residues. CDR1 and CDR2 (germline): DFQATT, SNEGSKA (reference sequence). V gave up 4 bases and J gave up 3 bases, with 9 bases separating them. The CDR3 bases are TGCAGTGCTAAGTCAGGCGACACTGAAGCTTTCTTT. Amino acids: CSAKSGDTEAFF.

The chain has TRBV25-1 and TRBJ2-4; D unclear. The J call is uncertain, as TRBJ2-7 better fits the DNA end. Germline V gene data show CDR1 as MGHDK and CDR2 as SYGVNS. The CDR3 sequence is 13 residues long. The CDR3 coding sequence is TGTGCCAGCAGTGGCCTGGGGAACGGCGAGCAGTACTTC. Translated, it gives CASSGLGNGEQYF.

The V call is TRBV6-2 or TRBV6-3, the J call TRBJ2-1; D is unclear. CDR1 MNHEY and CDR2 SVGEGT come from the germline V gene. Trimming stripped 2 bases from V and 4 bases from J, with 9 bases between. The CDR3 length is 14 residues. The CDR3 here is CASSYHGPYNEQFF. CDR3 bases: TGTGCCAGCAGTTACCACGGCCCTTACAATGAGCAGTTCTTC.

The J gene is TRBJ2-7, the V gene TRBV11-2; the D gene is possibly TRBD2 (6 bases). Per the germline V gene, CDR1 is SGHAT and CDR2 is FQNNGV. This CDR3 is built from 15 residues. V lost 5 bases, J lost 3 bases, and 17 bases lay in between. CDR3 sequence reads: CASSPLRGRGYEQYF. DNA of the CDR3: TGTGCCAGCAGCCCCCTGCGGGGTCGCGGCTACGAGCAGTACTTC. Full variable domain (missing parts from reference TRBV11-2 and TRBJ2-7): EAGVAQSPRYKIIEKRQSVAFWCNPISGHATLYWYQQILGQGPKLLIQFQNNGVVDDSQLPKDRFSAERLKGVDSTLKIQPAKLEDSAVYLCASSPLRGRGYEQYFGPGTRLTVT.

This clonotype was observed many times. CDR3: CASSLGLAVNEQFF. Written as DNA, the CDR3 is TGTGCCAGCAGCTTAGGACTAGCGGTAAATGAGCAGTTCTTC. The chain combines TRBV27 with TRBJ2-1; 10 nucleotides align to TRBD2. Looked up from germline, CDR1 is MNHEY and CDR2 is SMNVEV (reference sequence). Trimming cost V 6 bases and J 7 bases; bases outside gene matches: 6. This CDR3 spans 14 amino acids.

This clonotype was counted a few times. The CDR3 protein is CSAHAGLALNEQYF. Written as DNA, the CDR3 is TGCAGTGCCCACGCGGGACTAGCTCTCAATGAGCAGTACTTC. The rearrangement links TRBV20-1 to TRBJ2-7, with TRBD2 matching over 9 bases. CDR1 and CDR2 (germline): DFQATT, SNEGSKA (reference sequence). The V gene end was trimmed by 6 bases and the J gene end by 7 bases; junction bases not matched to a gene: 13. The CDR3 is 14 residues long.

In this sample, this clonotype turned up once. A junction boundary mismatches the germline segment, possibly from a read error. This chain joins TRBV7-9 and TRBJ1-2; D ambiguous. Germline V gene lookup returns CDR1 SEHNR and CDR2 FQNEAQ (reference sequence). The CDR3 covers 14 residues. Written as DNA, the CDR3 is TGTGCCAGCAGCTGGGAGGGAAGTTGGTATGACTACACCTTC. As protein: CASSWEGSWYDYTF. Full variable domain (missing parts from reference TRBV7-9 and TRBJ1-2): DTGVSQNPRHKITKRGQNVTFRCDPISEHNRLYWYRQTLGQGPEFLTYFQNEAQLEKSRLLSDRFSAERPKGSFSTLEIQRTEQGDSAMYLCASSWEGSWYDYTFGSGTRLTVV.

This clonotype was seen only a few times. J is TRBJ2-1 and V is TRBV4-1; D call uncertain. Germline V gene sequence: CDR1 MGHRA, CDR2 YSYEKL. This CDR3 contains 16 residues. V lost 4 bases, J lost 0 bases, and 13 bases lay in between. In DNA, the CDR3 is TGCGCCAGCAGCCTCTCGTACCGCAGCTCCTACAATGAGCAGTTCTTC. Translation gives CASSLSYRSSYNEQFF.

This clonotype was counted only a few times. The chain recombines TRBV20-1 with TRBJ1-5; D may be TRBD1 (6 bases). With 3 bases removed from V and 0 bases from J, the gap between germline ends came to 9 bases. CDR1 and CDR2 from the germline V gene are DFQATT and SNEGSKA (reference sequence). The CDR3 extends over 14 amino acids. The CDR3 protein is CSARRTDSNQPQHF. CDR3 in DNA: TGCAGTGCTAGGAGGACAGATAGCAATCAGCCCCAGCATTTT.

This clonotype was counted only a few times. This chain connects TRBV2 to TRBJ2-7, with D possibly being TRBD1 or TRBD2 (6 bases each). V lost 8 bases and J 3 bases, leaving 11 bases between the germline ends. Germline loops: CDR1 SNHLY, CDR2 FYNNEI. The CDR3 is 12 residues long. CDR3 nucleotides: TGTGCCAGCGGGGCGGGACACTACGAGCAGTACTTC. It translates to CASGAGHYEQYF.

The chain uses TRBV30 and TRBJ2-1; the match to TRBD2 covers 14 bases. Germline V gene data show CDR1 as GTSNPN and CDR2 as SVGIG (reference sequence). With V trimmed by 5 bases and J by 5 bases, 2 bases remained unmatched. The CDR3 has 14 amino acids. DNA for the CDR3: TGTGCCTGGGGACTAGCGGGGGGTCACAATGAGCAGTTCTTC. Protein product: CAWGLAGGHNEQFF.

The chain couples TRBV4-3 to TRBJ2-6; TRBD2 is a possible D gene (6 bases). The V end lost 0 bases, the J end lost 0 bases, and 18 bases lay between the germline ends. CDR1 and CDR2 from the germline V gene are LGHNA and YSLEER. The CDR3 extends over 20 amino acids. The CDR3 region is CASSQDKVEGSFSGANVLTF. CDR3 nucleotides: TGCGCCAGCAGCCAAGACAAAGTGGAGGGCTCCTTCTCTGGGGCCAACGTCCTGACTTTC.

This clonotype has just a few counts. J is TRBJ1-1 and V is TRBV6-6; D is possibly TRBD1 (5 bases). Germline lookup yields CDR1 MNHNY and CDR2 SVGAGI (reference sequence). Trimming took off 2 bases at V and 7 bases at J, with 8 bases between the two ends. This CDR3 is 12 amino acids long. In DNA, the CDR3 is TGTGCCAGCAGTTACGGGGACTTTGAAGCTTTCTTT. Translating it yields CASSYGDFEAFF.

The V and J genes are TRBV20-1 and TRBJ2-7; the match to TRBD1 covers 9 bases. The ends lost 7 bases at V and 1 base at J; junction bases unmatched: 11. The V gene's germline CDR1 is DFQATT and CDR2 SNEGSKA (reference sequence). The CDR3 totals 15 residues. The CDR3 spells CSVPFRDRASYEQYF. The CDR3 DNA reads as TGCAGTGTACCCTTCCGGGACAGGGCTTCCTACGAGCAGTACTTC.

As DNA, the CDR3 is TGTGCCAGTAGTTCTCGGCAGGGGGACACTGAAGCTTTCTTT. The encoded protein is CASSSRQGDTEAFF. The chain links TRBV7-9 to TRBJ1-1, with 7 bases identical to TRBD1. The CDR3 length is 14 residues. Germline V CDR1 and CDR2: SEHNR, FQNEAQ (reference sequence). V lost 9 bases, J lost 3 bases, and 10 bases stayed unmatched. Supplemented by reference TRBV7-9 and TRBJ1-1, the full variable domain reads DTGVSQNPRHKITKRGQNVTFRCDPISEHNRLYWYRQTLGQGPEFLTYFQNEAQLEKSRLLSDRFSAERPKGSFSTLEIQRTEQGDSAMYLCASSSRQGDTEAFFGQGTRLTVV.

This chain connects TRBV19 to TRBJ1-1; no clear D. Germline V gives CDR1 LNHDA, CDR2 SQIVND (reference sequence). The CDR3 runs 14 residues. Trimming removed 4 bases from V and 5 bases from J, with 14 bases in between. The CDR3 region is CASSNRVSWTEAFF. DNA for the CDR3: TGTGCCAGTAGTAATAGGGTCAGTTGGACTGAAGCTTTCTTT. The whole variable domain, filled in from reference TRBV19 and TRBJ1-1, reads DGGITQSPKYLFRKEGQNVTLSCEQNLNHDAMYWYRQDPGQGLRLIYYSQIVNDFQKGDIAEGYSVSREKKESFPLTVTSAQKNPTAFYLCASSNRVSWTEAFFGQGTRLTVV.

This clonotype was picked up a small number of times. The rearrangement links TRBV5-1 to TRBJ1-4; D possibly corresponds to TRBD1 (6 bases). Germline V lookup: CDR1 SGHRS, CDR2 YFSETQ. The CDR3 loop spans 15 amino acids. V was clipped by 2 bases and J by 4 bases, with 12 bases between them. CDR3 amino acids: CASSFSRGGNEKLFF. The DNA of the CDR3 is TGCGCCAGCAGCTTTTCCAGGGGCGGTAATGAAAAACTGTTTTTT.

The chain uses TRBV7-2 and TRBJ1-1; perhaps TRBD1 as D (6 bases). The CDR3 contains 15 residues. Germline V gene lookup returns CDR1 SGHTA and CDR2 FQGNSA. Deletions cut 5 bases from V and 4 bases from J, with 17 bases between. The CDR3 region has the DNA TGTGCCAGCAGCCCGAACCAGGGGATGGGCACTGAAGCTTTCTTT. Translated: CASSPNQGMGTEAFF.

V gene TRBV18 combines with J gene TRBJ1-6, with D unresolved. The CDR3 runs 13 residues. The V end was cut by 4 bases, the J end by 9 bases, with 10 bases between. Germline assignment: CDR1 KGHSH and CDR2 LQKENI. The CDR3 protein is CASSRTPFSPLHF. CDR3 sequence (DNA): TGTGCCAGCTCACGGACTCCGTTTTCACCCCTCCACTTT.

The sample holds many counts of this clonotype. The CDR3 spells CASSQATAVGAKNIQYF. DNA of the CDR3: TGTGCCAGCAGCCAAGCGACAGCCGTAGGGGCCAAAAACATTCAGTACTTC. The V call is TRBV4-2, the J call TRBJ2-4; a weak D match, TRBD1 (5 bases). The V end lost 1 base, the J end lost 1 base, and 14 bases lay between the germline ends. The CDR3 extends over 17 amino acids. Germline-derived CDR1 and CDR2 are LGHNA and YNFKEQ.